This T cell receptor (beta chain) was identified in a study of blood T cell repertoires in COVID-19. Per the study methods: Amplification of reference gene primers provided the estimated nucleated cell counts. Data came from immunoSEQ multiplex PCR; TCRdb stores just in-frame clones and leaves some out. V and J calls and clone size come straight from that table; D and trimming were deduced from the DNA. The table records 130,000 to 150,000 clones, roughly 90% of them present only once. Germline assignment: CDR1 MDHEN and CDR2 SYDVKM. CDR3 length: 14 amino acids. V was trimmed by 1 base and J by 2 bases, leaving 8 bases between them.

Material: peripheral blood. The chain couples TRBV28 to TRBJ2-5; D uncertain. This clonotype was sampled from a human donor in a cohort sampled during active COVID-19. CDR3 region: CASSLFARQETQYF. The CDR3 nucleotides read TGTGCCAGCAGTTTATTCGCCAGACAAGAGACCCAGTACTTC.